This T cell receptor beta chain was observed in a study of blood T cell repertoires in COVID-19. Study-level information: Samples came from the United States, Italy and Spain, spanning acute and convalescent COVID-19.

Original analysis: It was from reference gene primer amplification that nucleated cell counts were estimated. Measured with immunoSEQ multiplex PCR; TCRdb has only the in-frame clones, and not every one. That table furnishes V, J and clone size, whereas the DNA furnished D and trimming. The sample includes about 180,000 clones, more than 75% of them seen just once. Seattle patients were enrolled while actively infected and followed longitudinally. Trimming removed 2 bases from V and 0 bases from J; junction bases left unmatched: 7. Germline CDR1 GTSNPN, CDR2 SVGIG (reference sequence). This CDR3 comprises 17 residues.

The receptor's source is a woman aged 45-65 years with COVID-19, enrolled during active disease. The chain employs TRBV30 and TRBJ1-5; 10 positions match TRBD1. The specimen was peripheral blood. CDR3 loop: CAWSRDRGPGSNQPQHF. In DNA, the CDR3 is TGTGCCTGGAGTCGTGACAGGGGGCCGGGTAGCAATCAGCCCCAGCATTTT.